The clone carrying this T cell receptor beta chain was seen at least ten times. Antigen specificity is unknown. The sample comes from a study of regulatory T cells in long-lasting Graves disease. Germline values: CDR1 MNHNS, CDR2 SASEGT. CDR3 size: 17 residues. The germline V and J ends were trimmed by 8 bases and 3 bases, with 23 bases remaining between them. As for time point: newly diagnosed GD, antithyroid drugs for less than 3 months. Extracted RNA from PBMCs served as the source of the TCR library. Combining iRepertoire HTBI primers with Arm-PCR of CDR3 regions, the authors built TCR beta libraries. TCRdb ran MiXCR on the multiplex PCR reads and lists one entry per CDR3 protein. Altogether 450,000 to 650,000 distinct CDR3 sequences are present, around 15% being singletons, with the ten largest covering around 25%. Points from the study as a whole: Tissue studied was limited to peripheral blood, excluding thyroid tissue. Repertoires from persistent disease leaned toward TRBV28, TRBJ1-2 and TRBJ2-5.

These data are also associated with another study on T cells in Graves' hyperthyroidism and ophthalmopathy.

The source was peripheral blood mononuclear cells (PBMCs), collected at new diagnosis, from a patient treated with antithyroid drugs. V and J are TRBV6-1 and TRBJ1-5, with a possible D match to TRBD1 (5 bases). This clonotype was obtained from a woman between 40 and 65 years old with Graves disease. CDR3 protein: CASLYLFEGLNNQPQHF. The CDR3 DNA is TGTGCCAGCTTATATCTTTTTGAGGGGCTGAACAATCAGCCCCAGCATTTT.